This is a list of T cell receptor beta chains from one sample in a study of cytomegalovirus exposure and HLA in healthy donors. Only in-frame clones appear in the TCRdb table, and some are missing; sequencing was by immunoSEQ multiplex PCR. There are about 46,000 clones in the sample, with less than 1.2% held by the top ten. The sample consisted of PBMCs. The origin of the receptors is a woman in her forties in good health and CMV-seronegative. Each CDR3 is given with its conserved first and last residue. D genes are given only for firm matches. Clone size is stated in some rows and not others, as once, few, many or a class when expanded.

j_call: TRBJ2-3
v_call: TRBV4-2
d_call: TRBD1
clone_size: -
cdr3_nt: TGTGCCAGCAGCCAACCCCGGACAGGGGTAGATACGCAGTATTTT
cdr3_aa: CASSQPRTGVDTQYF

j_call: TRBJ1-1
v_call: TRBV19
d_call: -
clone_size: -
cdr3_nt: TGTGCCAGTAGTATAGTCCGCAGAATGAACACTGAAGCTTTCTTT
cdr3_aa: CASSIVRRMNTEAFF

j_call: TRBJ1-1
v_call: TRBV2
d_call: -
clone_size: -
cdr3_nt: TGTGCCAGCAGTGACCTGACAGGGAACACTGAAGCTTTCTTT
cdr3_aa: CASSDLTGNTEAFF

j_call: TRBJ1-2
v_call: TRBV6-5
d_call: -
clone_size: -
cdr3_nt: TGTGCCAGCAGTTATCAGGCAGGGCCTTATGGCTACACCTTC
cdr3_aa: CASSYQAGPYGYTF

j_call: TRBJ1-1
v_call: TRBV6-5
d_call: TRBD1
clone_size: -
cdr3_nt: TGTGCCAGCAGTCACCGGGACAGGCCGAACACTGAAGCTTTCTTT
cdr3_aa: CASSHRDRPNTEAFF

j_call: TRBJ1-4
v_call: TRBV19
d_call: -
clone_size: -
cdr3_nt: TGTGCCAGTGCACGCAGGCGGGATGAAAAACTGTTTTTT
cdr3_aa: CASARRRDEKLFF

j_call: TRBJ2-7
v_call: TRBV29-1
d_call: TRBD1
clone_size: -
cdr3_nt: TGCAGCGCAGACACAGGGGGATCCTACGAGCAGTACTTC
cdr3_aa: CSADTGGSYEQYF

j_call: TRBJ2-1
v_call: TRBV4-3
d_call: TRBD2
clone_size: -
cdr3_nt: TGCGCCAGCAGCCGGACTAGCGGCAACAATGAGCAGTTCTTC
cdr3_aa: CASSRTSGNNEQFF

j_call: TRBJ1-5
v_call: TRBV7-9
d_call: -
clone_size: -
cdr3_nt: TGTGCCAGCAGCTTAGTGGGCGGAGGGGAGCCCCAGCATTTT
cdr3_aa: CASSLVGGGEPQHF

j_call: TRBJ2-2
v_call: TRBV5-1
d_call: TRBD1
clone_size: -
cdr3_nt: TGCGCCAGCACTGGGACAGGGAACACCGGGGAGCTGTTTTTT
cdr3_aa: CASTGTGNTGELFF

j_call: TRBJ1-4
v_call: TRBV28
d_call: TRBD1
clone_size: -
cdr3_nt: TGTGCCAGCAGTCAACAGGGGGCAACTAATGAAAAACTGTTTTTT
cdr3_aa: CASSQQGATNEKLFF

j_call: TRBJ1-5
v_call: TRBV27
d_call: TRBD1
clone_size: -
cdr3_nt: TGTGCCAGCAGTTTCCAAGGGACAGGGCAGGGTCAGCCCCAGCATTTT
cdr3_aa: CASSFQGTGQGQPQHF

j_call: TRBJ2-7
v_call: TRBV13
d_call: TRBD1
clone_size: -
cdr3_nt: TGTGCCAGCAGCTTGACAGGGTATGTCAGCGAGCAGTACTTC
cdr3_aa: CASSLTGYVSEQYF

j_call: TRBJ1-1
v_call: TRBV5-1
d_call: -
clone_size: -
cdr3_nt: TGCGCCAGCAGAGTCTCAGGGGCTACTATGAACACTGAAGCTTTCTTT
cdr3_aa: CASRVSGATMNTEAFF

j_call: TRBJ2-1
v_call: TRBV4-3
d_call: TRBD1
clone_size: -
cdr3_nt: TGCGCCAGCAGCCAAGAGGGGACAGGGGTCTATGAGCAGTTCTTC
cdr3_aa: CASSQEGTGVYEQFF

j_call: TRBJ1-5
v_call: TRBV4-1
d_call: TRBD1
clone_size: -
cdr3_nt: TGCGCCAGCAGCCAAGATTGGGGACAGGGGAACAATCAGCCCCAGCATTTT
cdr3_aa: CASSQDWGQGNNQPQHF

j_call: TRBJ2-3
v_call: TRBV9
d_call: -
clone_size: -
cdr3_nt: TGTGCCTCTTCCTGGGGAAGCGGTAGCACAGATACGCAGTATTTT
cdr3_aa: CASSWGSGSTDTQYF

j_call: TRBJ2-7
v_call: TRBV7-2
d_call: TRBD2
clone_size: -
cdr3_nt: TGTGCCAGCAGCCGCGGACTAGCGGGAGGATCCGCCTACGAGCAGTACTTC
cdr3_aa: CASSRGLAGGSAYEQYF

j_call: TRBJ2-7
v_call: TRBV2
d_call: TRBD2
clone_size: -
cdr3_nt: TGTGCCAGCACGGGAGGGAGGGTGCCCTCCTACGAGCAGTACTTC
cdr3_aa: CASTGGRVPSYEQYF

j_call: TRBJ2-5
v_call: TRBV18
d_call: TRBD1
clone_size: -
cdr3_nt: TGTGCCAGCTCACCATCACAGGGGCAAGAGACCCAGTACTTC
cdr3_aa: CASSPSQGQETQYF

j_call: TRBJ2-1
v_call: TRBV14
d_call: -
clone_size: -
cdr3_nt: TGTGCCAGCAGCCAAGATGTGGGCCGCCCTGAGTTCTTC
cdr3_aa: CASSQDVGRPEFF

j_call: TRBJ1-2
v_call: TRBV2
d_call: -
clone_size: -
cdr3_nt: TGTGCCAGCAGTGAAGCATCGGGGTTTGGCTACACCTTC
cdr3_aa: CASSEASGFGYTF

j_call: TRBJ1-5
v_call: TRBV30
d_call: -
clone_size: -
cdr3_nt: TGTGCCTGGAGTGTGACGGAGAATCAGCCCCAGCATTTT
cdr3_aa: CAWSVTENQPQHF

j_call: TRBJ2-3
v_call: TRBV10-1
d_call: -
clone_size: -
cdr3_nt: TGCGCCAGCACCACTATTGCCGATACGCAGTATTTT
cdr3_aa: CASTTIADTQYF

j_call: TRBJ1-2
v_call: TRBV18
d_call: TRBD1
clone_size: -
cdr3_nt: TGTGCCAGCTCACCCCCGAGGGGGCCCCATGGCTACACCTTC
cdr3_aa: CASSPPRGPHGYTF

j_call: TRBJ2-3
v_call: TRBV6-4
d_call: TRBD1
clone_size: -
cdr3_nt: TGTGCCAGCAGTGACTCTGCACAGGGGGCGCCGCTAACAGATACGCAGTATTTT
cdr3_aa: CASSDSAQGAPLTDTQYF

j_call: TRBJ1-4
v_call: TRBV18
d_call: -
clone_size: -
cdr3_nt: TGTGCCAGCTCACCTGCGTCAGGGCCTTTGAGTGAAAAACTGTTTTTT
cdr3_aa: CASSPASGPLSEKLFF

j_call: TRBJ1-1
v_call: TRBV29-1
d_call: -
clone_size: -
cdr3_nt: TGCAGCGTGACTTATATGAACACTGAAGCTTTCTTT
cdr3_aa: CSVTYMNTEAFF

j_call: TRBJ1-1
v_call: TRBV7-9
d_call: -
clone_size: -
cdr3_nt: TGTGCCAGCAGCTTAAACGGTTACGCTGAAGCTTTCTTT
cdr3_aa: CASSLNGYAEAFF

j_call: TRBJ2-5
v_call: TRBV7-3
d_call: TRBD2
clone_size: -
cdr3_nt: TGTGCCAGCAGCTTAAAGCGGGCTAGCGGGGGACAAGAGACCCAGTACTTC
cdr3_aa: CASSLKRASGGQETQYF

j_call: TRBJ2-7
v_call: TRBV11-2
d_call: TRBD2
clone_size: -
cdr3_nt: TGTGCCAGCAGCTTAGCATCCGGGGGGACCTACGAGCAGTACTTC
cdr3_aa: CASSLASGGTYEQYF

j_call: TRBJ1-5
v_call: TRBV30
d_call: TRBD1
clone_size: -
cdr3_nt: TGTGCCTGGAGTGTAGGACAGGGCAGGCAGCCCCAGCATTTT
cdr3_aa: CAWSVGQGRQPQHF

j_call: TRBJ1-4
v_call: TRBV18
d_call: TRBD1
clone_size: -
cdr3_nt: TGTGCCAGCTCACCGAAAGACAGGGTCAATGAAAAACTGTTTTTT
cdr3_aa: CASSPKDRVNEKLFF

j_call: TRBJ1-1
v_call: TRBV19
d_call: -
clone_size: medium-sized
cdr3_nt: TGTGCCAGTAGTATCGGTGGGGGAGGGGCTGAAGCTTTCTTT
cdr3_aa: CASSIGGGGAEAFF

j_call: TRBJ2-7
v_call: TRBV2
d_call: -
clone_size: -
cdr3_nt: TGTGCCAGCAGTGATTCCCTCTACGAGCAGTACTTC
cdr3_aa: CASSDSLYEQYF

j_call: TRBJ1-5
v_call: TRBV4-1
d_call: TRBD1
clone_size: -
cdr3_nt: TGCGCCAGCAGCCAAGGGACAGGGGGCGTACAGCCCCAGCATTTT
cdr3_aa: CASSQGTGGVQPQHF

j_call: TRBJ2-5
v_call: TRBV7-7
d_call: -
clone_size: -
cdr3_nt: TGTGCCAGCAGCCCTCCAGGAAGCCAAGAGACCCAGTACTTC
cdr3_aa: CASSPPGSQETQYF

j_call: TRBJ1-6
v_call: TRBV4-3
d_call: -
clone_size: -
cdr3_nt: TGCGCCAGCAGCCAAGATTACGGGGGGGCACCCCTCCACTTT
cdr3_aa: CASSQDYGGAPLHF

j_call: TRBJ1-1
v_call: TRBV18
d_call: -
clone_size: -
cdr3_nt: TGTGCCAGCTCACCAGGGCAGCTGAACACTGAAGCTTTCTTT
cdr3_aa: CASSPGQLNTEAFF

j_call: TRBJ1-4
v_call: TRBV6-5
d_call: -
clone_size: -
cdr3_nt: TGTGCCAGCAGTTACTCACCGGGATCCGGGGTCCAAAAACTGTTTTTT
cdr3_aa: CASSYSPGSGVQKLFF

j_call: TRBJ2-3
v_call: TRBV19
d_call: TRBD2
clone_size: -
cdr3_nt: TGTGCCAGTAGTATCCTGACTAGCGGCACAGATACGCAGTATTTT
cdr3_aa: CASSILTSGTDTQYF

j_call: TRBJ1-2
v_call: TRBV21-1
d_call: -
clone_size: -
cdr3_nt: TGTGCCAGCAGCACCGGGACAGCTCATTACTATGGCTACACCTTC
cdr3_aa: CASSTGTAHYYGYTF

j_call: TRBJ2-3
v_call: TRBV7-2
d_call: TRBD2
clone_size: -
cdr3_nt: TGTGCCAGCAGTCCCGGACTAGCGGGAGTGGATACGCAGTATTTT
cdr3_aa: CASSPGLAGVDTQYF

j_call: TRBJ1-2
v_call: TRBV5-4
d_call: -
clone_size: -
cdr3_nt: TGTGCCAGCAGCTTTGCCCGGGGGGGGGCAGGTGATGGCTACACCTTC
cdr3_aa: CASSFARGGAGDGYTF

j_call: TRBJ2-2
v_call: TRBV7-9
d_call: TRBD1
clone_size: -
cdr3_nt: TGTGCCAGCAGCTTCAGGACAGGGGAGAACACCGGGGAGCTGTTTTTT
cdr3_aa: CASSFRTGENTGELFF